This T cell receptor (beta chain) was observed in a study of blood T cell repertoires in COVID-19. Across the whole study: Samples came from the United States, Italy and Spain, spanning acute and convalescent COVID-19. T cells, B-cell-depleted T cells, or PBMCs provided the cDNA or gDNA that served as material.

Original methodology: By means of reference gene primer amplification, nucleated cell counts were estimated. Data came from immunoSEQ multiplex PCR; TCRdb stores just in-frame clones and leaves some out. V, J and clone size are taken as reported in that table, and D and trimming were inferred from the DNA itself. Of 400,000 to 500,000 clones listed, 86% are singletons. This clonotype originated in a woman in her 30s with active or convalescent COVID-19. The specimen sequenced was peripheral blood.

For the CDR3, the DNA is TGTGCCAGCAGCCCTAGTGGGACAGGGGGCGGCGAGCAGTACTTC. This codes for CASSPSGTGGGEQYF. The rearrangement links TRBV27 to TRBJ2-7; TRBD1 matches 12 bases. The CDR3 consists of 15 residues. Germline V gene lookup returns CDR1 MNHEY and CDR2 SMNVEV (reference sequence). Trimming took 6 bases from V and 6 from J; bases not matched to a gene: 9.